This is a list of T cell receptor beta chains from one sample in a study of blood T cell repertoires in COVID-19. TCRdb keeps only in-frame clones here, not all; method: immunoSEQ multiplex PCR. The sample carries approximately 310,000 clones, around nine tenths recorded once. Sequencing was carried out using peripheral blood. All receptors come from a man aged 45-60 years with active or convalescent COVID-19. CDR3s include the opening cysteine and the closing phenylalanine or tryptophan. The order of the fields is V gene, J gene, CDR3 protein.

V gene: TRBV7-6
J gene: TRBJ2-5
CDR3 protein: CASSWLAGGPQETQYF

V gene: TRBV30
J gene: TRBJ1-4
CDR3 protein: CAWGYPGNEKLFF

V gene: TRBV5-1
J gene: TRBJ1-6
CDR3 protein: CASSLGDSSYNSPLHF

V gene: TRBV19
J gene: TRBJ2-5
CDR3 protein: CASSMDYRPNLETQYF

V gene: TRBV14
J gene: TRBJ2-1
CDR3 protein: CASSREAYNEQFF

V gene: TRBV10-3
J gene: TRBJ1-3
CDR3 protein: CAIRTGGRTGGNTIYF

V gene: TRBV7-9
J gene: TRBJ2-2
CDR3 protein: CATDSSSGELFF

V gene: TRBV10-3
J gene: TRBJ1-4
CDR3 protein: CAISRQGEKLFF

V gene: TRBV2
J gene: TRBJ2-1
CDR3 protein: CASSESSGGDNEQFF

V gene: TRBV5-1
J gene: TRBJ2-1
CDR3 protein: CASSSLPLAGSYNEQFF

V gene: TRBV18
J gene: TRBJ2-1
CDR3 protein: CASSSGQAAYNEQFF

V gene: TRBV27
J gene: TRBJ1-5
CDR3 protein: CASSLTGFVNQPQHF

V gene: TRBV5-4
J gene: TRBJ2-3
CDR3 protein: CASSLEVLAGGADTQYF

V gene: TRBV4-2
J gene: TRBJ1-6
CDR3 protein: CASSHPGHQSSYNSPLHF

V gene: TRBV6-5
J gene: TRBJ2-3
CDR3 protein: CASSYSNPRDTQYF

V gene: TRBV5-1
J gene: TRBJ1-6
CDR3 protein: CASSFQGDNSPLHF

V gene: TRBV7-9
J gene: TRBJ1-1
CDR3 protein: CASSLAGQGALARAFF

V gene: TRBV5-6
J gene: TRBJ1-2
CDR3 protein: CASSLVKSFYRANYGYTF

V gene: TRBV2
J gene: TRBJ1-2
CDR3 protein: CASSARSGAYGYTF

V gene: TRBV6-2/TRBV6-3
J gene: TRBJ1-1
CDR3 protein: CASSYSTGDTEAFF

V gene: TRBV10-3
J gene: TRBJ2-5
CDR3 protein: CATGREQETQYF

V gene: TRBV28
J gene: TRBJ2-2
CDR3 protein: CASSPQGSYPGELFF

V gene: TRBV28
J gene: TRBJ1-2
CDR3 protein: CASKDTGNGYTF

V gene: TRBV7-2
J gene: TRBJ1-1
CDR3 protein: CASSLFWGVENTEAFF

V gene: TRBV4-1
J gene: TRBJ1-2
CDR3 protein: CASSQPRESQGYTF

V gene: TRBV19
J gene: TRBJ2-3
CDR3 protein: CASSTGLAGRTDTQYF

V gene: TRBV5-4
J gene: TRBJ2-7
CDR3 protein: CASSLAGTALSYEQYF

V gene: TRBV30
J gene: TRBJ2-3
CDR3 protein: CAWRESSGGADTQYF

V gene: TRBV19
J gene: TRBJ2-3
CDR3 protein: CASSRLAGGADTQYF

V gene: TRBV27
J gene: TRBJ1-6
CDR3 protein: CASSDRAFSPLHF

V gene: TRBV14
J gene: TRBJ1-1
CDR3 protein: CASSQVTGGTEAFF

V gene: TRBV6-5
J gene: TRBJ2-5
CDR3 protein: CASSFDRDQETQYF

V gene: TRBV30
J gene: TRBJ2-2
CDR3 protein: CAWTPGTSNTGELFF

V gene: TRBV9
J gene: TRBJ1-1
CDR3 protein: CASSAAGPWNTEAFF

V gene: TRBV19
J gene: TRBJ2-7
CDR3 protein: CASSPGTGINEQYF

V gene: TRBV4-2
J gene: TRBJ2-5
CDR3 protein: CASSRRDRGRETQYF

V gene: TRBV12-3/TRBV12-4
J gene: TRBJ2-3
CDR3 protein: CASTPPSTDTQYF

V gene: TRBV11-2
J gene: TRBJ2-7
CDR3 protein: CASSVQGGSEQYF

V gene: TRBV28
J gene: TRBJ2-7
CDR3 protein: CASKPGQGFYEQYF

V gene: TRBV18
J gene: TRBJ1-5
CDR3 protein: CASSPEAGGQPQHF

V gene: TRBV28
J gene: TRBJ2-7
CDR3 protein: CASSQRQGAFYEQYF

V gene: TRBV2
J gene: TRBJ2-5
CDR3 protein: CASSEDRGETQYF

V gene: TRBV6-5
J gene: TRBJ1-2
CDR3 protein: CASSSSDRPSYGYTF